These 17 T cell receptor beta chains were sequenced from one sample in a study of HIV-infected patients and healthy controls (dated by TCRdb to the mid-2010s). Library generation was performed with 5' RACE. The sequencing machine was an Illumina MiSeq. In TCRdb, the public reads were trimmed at Q25 with fastp and aligned with MiXCR, with productive beta chains retained. Rows merge per CDR3 protein into single entries with the most common DNA and genes. Present in this sample are 65,000 to 70,000 distinct CDR3 sequences, 15% to 20% of which were seen just once. The ten largest clones take up about 6% of the sample. Sequenced sample: CD4+ T cells from blood. These receptor sequences come from a human donor in good health.

This clonotype showed up just a few times. The chain couples TRBV19 to TRBJ1-2, with a weak D call TRBD1 (5 bases). The CDR3 consists of 13 residues. V lost 10 bases and J lost 2, with 14 bases in between. Looked up from germline, CDR1 is LNHDA and CDR2 is SQIVND (reference sequence). The CDR3 reads CATRRQSNYGYTF. The CDR3 region has the DNA TGTGCCACCAGACGACAGTCCAACTATGGCTACACCTTC.

This chain joins TRBV25-1 and TRBJ2-5; 14 nucleotides agree with TRBD2. V dropped 8 bases and J dropped 4; count of bases not matched to a gene: 6. CDR1 MGHDK and CDR2 SYGVNS come from the germline V gene. The CDR3 is 15 amino acids. Written as DNA, the CDR3 is TGTGCCAGCTCAGCCGGACTAGCGGGGGGAGAGACCCAGTACTTC. Translation: CASSAGLAGGETQYF. Full variable domain (outside the CDR3, taken from reference TRBV25-1 and TRBJ2-5): EADIYQTPRYLVIGTGKKITLECSQTMGHDKMYWYQQDPGMELHLIHYSYGVNSTEKGDLSSESTVSRIRTEHFPLTLESARPSHTSQYLCASSAGLAGGETQYFGPGTRLLVL.

The chain is built from TRBV28 and TRBJ2-2; D is unresolved. The CDR3 runs to 11 residues. Between the trimmed V and J ends, which lost 8 bases and 2 bases, there was a span of 3 bases. Germline CDR1 MDHEN, CDR2 SYDVKM. The CDR3 nucleotides read TGTGCCAGCGAAAACACCGGGGAGCTGTTTTTT. Encoded protein: CASENTGELFF. The whole variable domain, filled in from reference TRBV28 and TRBJ2-2, reads DVKVTQSSRYLVKRTGEKVFLECVQDMDHENMFWYRQDPGLGLRLIYFSYDVKMKEKGDIPEGYSVSREKKERFSLILESASTNQTSMYLCASENTGELFFGEGSRLTVL.

The J gene is TRBJ2-3, the V gene TRBV7-9, with D hard to call. Between the trimmed V and J ends, which lost 0 bases and 4 bases, there was a span of 17 bases. CDR3 length: 17 residues. Germline V gene lookup returns CDR1 SEHNR and CDR2 FQNEAQ (reference sequence). The CDR3 DNA is TGTGCCAGCAGCTTAGCGCCTCATAGGGCTCGTCCAGATACGCAGTATTTT. Its protein product is CASSLAPHRARPDTQYF.

This chain joins TRBV20-1 and TRBJ1-1, with D unresolved. This CDR3 is 14 amino acids long. Per the germline V gene, CDR1 is DFQATT and CDR2 is SNEGSKA (reference sequence). Trimming cost V 3 bases and J 0 bases, with 11 bases left between them. The CDR3 DNA sequence: TGCAGTGCTAGGTCCGGGAGTGTGAACACTGAAGCTTTCTTT. It yields the protein CSARSGSVNTEAFF.

This clonotype came up many times. This chain links TRBV20-1 with TRBJ2-1; D not resolved. The CDR3 consists of 14 residues. V lost 6 bases, J lost 7 bases, and 19 bases lay in between. Germline assignment: CDR1 DFQATT and CDR2 SNEGSKA (reference sequence). CDR3: CSAQKPGRTNEQFF. DNA of the CDR3: TGCAGTGCCCAAAAGCCAGGACGGACGAATGAGCAGTTCTTC.

This clonotype has only one observation. This chain connects TRBV7-2 to TRBJ2-7, with D possibly being TRBD2 (6 bases). CDR1 SGHTA and CDR2 FQGNSA come from the germline V gene. CDR3 length: 14 amino acids. V lost 5 bases, J lost 2 bases, and 13 bases lay in between. CDR3 nucleotide sequence: TGTGCCAGCAGCCGACCGCGGAGGGCCTACGAGCAGTACTTC. It encodes CASSRPRRAYEQYF.

There are many counts of this clonotype. J is TRBJ2-3 and V is TRBV9; a possible D gene is TRBD2 (6 bases). V was cut by 2 bases and J by 1 base, with 11 bases left in between. This CDR3 has 15 residues. Germline V gene data show CDR1 as SGDLS and CDR2 as YYNGEE. CDR3 nucleotide sequence: TGTGCCAGCAGCGTCAGTGCGGGGCGCACAGATACGCAGTATTTT. It codes for CASSVSAGRTDTQYF.

Notes on this clonotype: A much larger clonotype is one base distant, so this may be a read error. The rearrangement uses TRBV20-1 and TRBJ1-5, with D tentatively TRBD1 (5 bases). The germline V gene has CDR1 DFQATT and CDR2 SNEGSKA (reference sequence). The CDR3 contains 15 residues. The CDR3 is CSARSDLQRAGPQRF. The CDR3 DNA reads TGCAGTGCTAGAAGCGATTTACAAAGGGCAGGGCCCCAGCGTTTT.

The genes are TRBV6-1 and TRBJ1-1, with D unresolved. CDR3 length equals 12 residues. The germline V gene encodes CDR1 MNHNS and CDR2 SASEGT. Trimming removed 4 bases from V and 13 bases from J, with 16 bases in between. The CDR3 region is CASSGQGRLCFF. The DNA of the CDR3 is TGTGCCAGCAGTGGACAAGGACGGCTTTGTTTCTTT.

This clonotype was seen a few times. The V gene is TRBV19, the J gene TRBJ2-5; D might be TRBD2 (6 bases). The V end lost 7 bases, the J end lost 2 bases, and 14 bases lay between the germline ends. Germline CDR1 reads LNHDA; CDR2 reads SQIVND (reference sequence). The CDR3 has 14 amino acids. In DNA, the CDR3 is TGTGCCAGTACCCCGCCAGGGACTCAAGAGACCCAGTACTTC. The encoded protein is CASTPPGTQETQYF.

J is TRBJ2-1 and V is TRBV3-1; D may be TRBD1 or TRBD2 (5 bases each). CDR3 size: 14 residues. The V gene lost 8 bases and the J gene lost 7 bases, with 18 bases spanning the gap. The germline CDR1 and CDR2 sequences are LGHDT and YNNKEL (reference sequence). The CDR3 DNA reads as TGTGCCAGCTCGCACCGGGCAGGGACGAATGAGCAGTTCTTC. Residues: CASSHRAGTNEQFF.

This clonotype was counted only a few times. This chain links TRBV12-3 or TRBV12-4 with TRBJ2-7, with a possible D match to TRBD2 (6 bases). Trimming pared 4 bases from V and 5 bases from J, leaving 21 bases between. CDR3 size: 16 residues. CDR3 sequence: CASSSAGTPKEDEQYF. DNA for the CDR3: TGTGCCAGCAGTTCCGCCGGGACTCCAAAAGAGGACGAGCAGTACTTC.

Ten or more counts support this clonotype. The rearrangement uses TRBV7-9 and TRBJ1-1; perhaps TRBD1 as D (5 bases). The CDR3 spans 14 residues. Germline V gene lookup returns CDR1 SEHNR and CDR2 FQNEAQ (reference sequence). V gave up 3 bases and J gave up 3 bases, with 11 bases separating them. The CDR3 region is CASSLSRGDTEAFF. The CDR3 DNA follows: TGTGCCAGCAGCTTGTCCAGAGGGGACACTGAAGCTTTCTTT.

This clonotype has only a few counts. This chain links TRBV29-1 with TRBJ2-3; D is possibly TRBD2 (5 bases). V lost 6 bases to trimming and J lost 2 bases, with 9 bases between them. Germline CDR1 and CDR2: SQVTM and ANQGSEA. The CDR3 has 12 residues. The CDR3 bases are TGCAGCGTCGGGAACCCCACAGATACGCAGTATTTT. Its protein product is CSVGNPTDTQYF.

Only a few counts were recorded for this clonotype. V usage is TRBV12-3 or TRBV12-4 and J usage is TRBJ2-3; 7 bases align to TRBD1. This CDR3 comprises 15 residues. The V and J ends lost 5 bases and 0 bases, in that order; junction bases with no gene match: 5. CDR3 in DNA: TGTGCCAGCAGTCCCGGACAGGTCAGCACAGATACGCAGTATTTT. Translated: CASSPGQVSTDTQYF.

This clonotype has only a few counts. This chain joins TRBV12-3 or TRBV12-4 and TRBJ1-1; D perhaps matches TRBD1 (5 bases). Trimming cost V 5 bases and J 8 bases, with 24 bases left between them. The CDR3 runs 16 residues. CDR3 DNA: TGTGCCAGCAGTCCTGGGGCAGGGCTGAACCAAAGAGAAGCTTTCTTT. Translating gives CASSPGAGLNQREAFF.